Below are 14 T cell receptor beta chains sequenced from a single sample in a study of blood T cells in healthy people across ages. Together with a sample-barcoded 5' primer, a J-beta primer mix was included in a second PCR lasting roughly 6 to 12 cycles. TCRdb called the 5' RACE reads again in MiXCR, with one record for every CDR3 protein. The sample lists more than 1,400,000 distinct CDR3 sequences, 42% occurring once. The sequencing input was blood. These receptors all stem from a young woman in good health.

This clonotype was counted a few times. The chain combines TRBV27 with TRBJ1-5; 9 bases fit TRBD1. The CDR3 covers 16 residues. The V gene end was trimmed by 1 base and the J gene end by 11 bases; junction bases not matched to a gene: 12. Germline-derived CDR1 and CDR2 are MNHEY and SMNVEV (reference sequence). The CDR3 here is CASSLLGTGSVMTQHF. CDR3 nucleotide sequence: TGTGCCAGCAGTTTATTGGGGACAGGGTCCGTTATGACCCAGCATTTT.

The chain links TRBV28 to TRBJ1-1; perhaps TRBD1 as D (6 bases). Per the germline V gene, CDR1 is MDHEN and CDR2 is SYDVKM. The germline V and J ends were trimmed by 6 bases and 11 bases, with 19 bases remaining between them. The CDR3 length is 13 residues. The CDR3 loop is CASRGPGHSRAFF. In nucleotides, the CDR3 is TGTGCCAGCAGGGGACCGGGACACTCGAGGGCTTTCTTT.

This clonotype was seen more than once but under ten times. The V gene is TRBV6-1, the J gene TRBJ2-1, with D tentatively TRBD2 (5 bases). The CDR3 runs 11 residues. V was trimmed by 4 bases and J by 12 bases, leaving 10 bases between them. Germline-derived CDR1 and CDR2 are MNHNS and SASEGT. The CDR3 DNA reads TGTGCCAGCAGTGTAACACGGGGGCAGTTCTTC. This translates into CASSVTRGQFF.

This chain links TRBV20-1 with TRBJ2-7; D assignment may be TRBD1 or TRBD2 (6 bases each). V lost 3 bases and J lost 4, with 19 bases in between. The CDR3 contains 15 residues. From germline, CDR1 is DFQATT and CDR2 SNEGSKA (reference sequence). CDR3 loop: CSASQPLRGGYEQYF. For the CDR3, the DNA is TGCAGTGCTAGTCAACCCCTAAGAGGGGGGTACGAGCAGTACTTC.

The gene calls are TRBV10-3 and TRBJ1-1; 9 nucleotides line up with TRBD1. Germline V gives CDR1 ENHRY, CDR2 SYGVKD. After removal of 8 bases from V and 3 bases from J, the junction contained 7 bases not matched to a gene. CDR3 length: 14 residues. The CDR3 here is CAISRTGDYTEAFF. For the CDR3, the DNA is TGTGCCATCTCCAGGACAGGGGACTACACTGAAGCTTTCTTT.

With regard to this clonotype: One junction end does not reproduce the germline sequence, and a read error may be involved. This chain connects TRBV28 to TRBJ2-7; TRBD1 is a possible D gene (6 bases). CDR1 and CDR2 (germline): MDHEN, SYDVKM. This CDR3 region has 19 residues. CDR3 protein: CTSSERDTFSGCQSYEQYF. CDR3 DNA: TGTACCAGCAGTGAGAGGGACACGTTTTCAGGGTGCCAATCCTACGAGCAGTACTTC.

This chain links TRBV5-1 with TRBJ2-3; D may be TRBD2 (6 bases). Deletions cut 2 bases from V and 1 base from J, with 11 bases between. Germline V gene sequence: CDR1 SGHRS, CDR2 YFSETQ. The CDR3 length is 15 residues. The CDR3 sequence is CASSFRGTRTDTQYF. The CDR3 DNA sequence: TGCGCCAGCAGCTTTCGGGGGACCCGCACAGATACGCAGTATTTT.

This clonotype has just a few counts. The chain couples TRBV2 to TRBJ1-1; D unclear. This CDR3 spans 13 amino acids. In germline, CDR1 is SNHLY, CDR2 FYNNEI. Trimming left V 3 bases short and J 0 bases short, with 5 bases between. CDR3 in amino acids: CASSETVNTEAFF. CDR3 nucleotides: TGTGCCAGCAGTGAGACGGTGAACACTGAAGCTTTCTTT.

The rearrangement joins TRBV12-3 or TRBV12-4 to TRBJ2-5; the D is unclear. The CDR3 consists of 13 residues. The V and J ends lost 3 bases and 4 bases respectively, with 9 bases between them. The CDR3 region is CASSFLARETQYF. CDR3 DNA: TGTGCCAGCAGTTTTCTCGCTCGAGAGACCCAGTACTTC.

The chain joins TRBV6-1 to TRBJ2-1; TRBD2 aligns across 10 bases. After removal of 0 bases from V and 8 bases from J, the junction contained 10 bases not matched to a gene. Per the germline V gene, CDR1 is MNHNS and CDR2 is SASEGT. The CDR3 is made up of 17 amino acids. The CDR3 DNA sequence: TGTGCCAGCAGTGAAGCCCCCCGGCTAGCGGGAGTTTATGAGCAGTTCTTC. It yields the protein CASSEAPRLAGVYEQFF.

This clonotype was counted ten times or more. The J gene is TRBJ2-7, the V gene TRBV12-3 or TRBV12-4, with a weak D call TRBD1 (6 bases). The CDR3 is made up of 13 amino acids. Trimming cost V 3 bases and J 6 bases, with 12 bases left between them. As DNA, the CDR3 is TGTGCCAGCAGTTTGAGGGGGATGAGCGAGCAGTACTTC. Translation: CASSLRGMSEQYF.

The V call is TRBV7-2, the J call TRBJ2-3; 8 bases line up with TRBD2. CDR3 length equals 17 residues. V dropped 5 bases and J dropped 4; count of bases not matched to a gene: 14. The V gene's germline CDR1 is SGHTA and CDR2 FQGNSA. DNA of the CDR3: TGTGCCAGCAGCCTGGGTCCGGGAGGGGGGGGGGCAGATACGCAGTATTTT. Its translation is CASSLGPGGGGADTQYF.

There are a few counts of this clonotype. The rearrangement joins TRBV3-1 to TRBJ2-7; 13 nucleotides agree with TRBD2. V trimming: 5 bases; J trimming: 5 bases; junction bases outside the gene matches: 6. Per the germline V gene, CDR1 is LGHDT and CDR2 is YNNKEL (reference sequence). The CDR3 runs 15 residues. In nucleotides, the CDR3 is TGTGCCAGCAGCGACGGGACTAGCGGGGTTGACGAGCAGTACTTC. Protein product: CASSDGTSGVDEQYF.

A single count supports this clonotype. A much larger clone differs from this one at a single base, so this may be a read error. This chain links TRBV7-2 with TRBJ1-4, with a tentative D call TRBD1 (6 bases). The CDR3 runs to 13 residues. Germline CDR1 SGHTA, CDR2 FQGNSA. V was trimmed by 4 bases and J by 6 bases, leaving 9 bases between them. The CDR3 loop reads CASSSYRDEKLFF. Written as DNA, the CDR3 is TGTGCCAGCAGCTCGTACAGGGATGAAAAACTGTTTTTT.